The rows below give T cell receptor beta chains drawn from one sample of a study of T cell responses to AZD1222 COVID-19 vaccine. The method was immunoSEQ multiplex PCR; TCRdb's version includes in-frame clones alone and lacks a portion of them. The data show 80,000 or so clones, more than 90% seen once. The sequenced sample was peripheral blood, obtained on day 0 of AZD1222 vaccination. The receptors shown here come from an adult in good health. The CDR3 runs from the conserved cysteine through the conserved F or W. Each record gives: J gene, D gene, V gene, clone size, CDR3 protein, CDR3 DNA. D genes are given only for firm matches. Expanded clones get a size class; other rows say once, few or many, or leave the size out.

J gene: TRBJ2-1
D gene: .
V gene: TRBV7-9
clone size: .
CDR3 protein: CASSPTTLNHNEQFF
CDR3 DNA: TGTGCCAGCAGCCCTACTACCCTGAACCACAATGAGCAGTTCTTC

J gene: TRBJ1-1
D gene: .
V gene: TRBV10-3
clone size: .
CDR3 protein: CAISESGRNTEAFF
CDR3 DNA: TGTGCCATCAGTGAGTCAGGCAGGAACACTGAAGCTTTCTTT

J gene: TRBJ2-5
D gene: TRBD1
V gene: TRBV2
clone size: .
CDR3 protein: CASSPWTGGQETQYF
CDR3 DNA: TGTGCCAGCAGTCCCTGGACAGGGGGCCAAGAGACCCAGTACTTC

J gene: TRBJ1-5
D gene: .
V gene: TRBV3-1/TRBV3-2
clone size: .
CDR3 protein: CASSQLNQPQHF
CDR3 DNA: TGTGCCAGCAGCCAACTCAATCAGCCCCAGCATTTT

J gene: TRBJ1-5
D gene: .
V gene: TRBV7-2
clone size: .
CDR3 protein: CASSPGFGNQPQHF
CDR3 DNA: TGTGCCAGCAGCCCCGGGTTCGGCAATCAGCCCCAGCATTTT

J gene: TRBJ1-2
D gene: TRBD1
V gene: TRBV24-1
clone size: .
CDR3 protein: CATSDPASTGWNGYTF
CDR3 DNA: TGTGCCACCAGTGATCCTGCTTCGACAGGGTGGAATGGCTACACCTTC

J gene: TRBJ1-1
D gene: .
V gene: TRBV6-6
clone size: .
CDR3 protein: CASRTDASTEAFF
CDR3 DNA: TGTGCCAGCAGGACGGACGCCTCGACGGAAGCTTTCTTT

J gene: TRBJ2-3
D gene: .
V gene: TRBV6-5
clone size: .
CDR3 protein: CASSRDLKGSQYF
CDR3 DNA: TGTGCCAGCAGTAGGGACTTAAAGGGATCGCAGTATTTT

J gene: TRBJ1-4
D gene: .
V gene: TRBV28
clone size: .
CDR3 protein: CASSFSGLATNEKLFF
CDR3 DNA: TGTGCCAGCAGTTTTTCGGGTCTTGCAACTAATGAAAAACTGTTTTTT

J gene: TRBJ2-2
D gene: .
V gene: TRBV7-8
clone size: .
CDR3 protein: CASSSARDLNTGELFF
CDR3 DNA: TGTGCCAGCAGCTCCGCCCGGGATCTGAACACCGGGGAGCTGTTTTTT

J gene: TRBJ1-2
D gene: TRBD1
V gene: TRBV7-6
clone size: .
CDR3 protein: CASSLPTLRTGVSGYTF
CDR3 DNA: TGTGCCAGCAGCTTACCGACTCTCCGGACAGGGGTGAGCGGCTACACCTTC

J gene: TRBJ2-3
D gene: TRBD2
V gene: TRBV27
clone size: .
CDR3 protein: CASGPLGRGGIDTQYF
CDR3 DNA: TGTGCCAGCGGGCCTCTCGGGCGGGGGGGAATAGATACGCAGTATTTT

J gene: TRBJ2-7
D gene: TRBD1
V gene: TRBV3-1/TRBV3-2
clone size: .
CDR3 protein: CASSLGQVNYEQYF
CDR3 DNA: TGTGCCAGCAGCCTTGGACAGGTCAACTACGAGCAGTACTTC

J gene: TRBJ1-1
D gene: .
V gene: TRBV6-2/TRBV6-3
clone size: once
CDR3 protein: CASSPAGENTEAFF
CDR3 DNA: TGTGCCAGCAGCCCCGCGGGGGAGAACACTGAAGCTTTCTTT

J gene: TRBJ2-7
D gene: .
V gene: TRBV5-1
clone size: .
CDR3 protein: CASSLRASQNYEQYF
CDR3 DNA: TGCGCCAGCAGCTTGCGGGCAAGCCAGAACTACGAGCAGTACTTC

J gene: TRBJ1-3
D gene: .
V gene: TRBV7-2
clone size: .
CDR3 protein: CASSLESLVVDTIYF
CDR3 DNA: TGTGCCAGCAGCTTAGAATCCCTTGTCGTAGACACCATATATTTT

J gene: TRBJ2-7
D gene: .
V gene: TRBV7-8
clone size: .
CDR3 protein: CASSRGGSDYEQYF
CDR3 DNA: TGTGCCAGCAGCCGAGGCGGCAGTGACTACGAGCAGTACTTC